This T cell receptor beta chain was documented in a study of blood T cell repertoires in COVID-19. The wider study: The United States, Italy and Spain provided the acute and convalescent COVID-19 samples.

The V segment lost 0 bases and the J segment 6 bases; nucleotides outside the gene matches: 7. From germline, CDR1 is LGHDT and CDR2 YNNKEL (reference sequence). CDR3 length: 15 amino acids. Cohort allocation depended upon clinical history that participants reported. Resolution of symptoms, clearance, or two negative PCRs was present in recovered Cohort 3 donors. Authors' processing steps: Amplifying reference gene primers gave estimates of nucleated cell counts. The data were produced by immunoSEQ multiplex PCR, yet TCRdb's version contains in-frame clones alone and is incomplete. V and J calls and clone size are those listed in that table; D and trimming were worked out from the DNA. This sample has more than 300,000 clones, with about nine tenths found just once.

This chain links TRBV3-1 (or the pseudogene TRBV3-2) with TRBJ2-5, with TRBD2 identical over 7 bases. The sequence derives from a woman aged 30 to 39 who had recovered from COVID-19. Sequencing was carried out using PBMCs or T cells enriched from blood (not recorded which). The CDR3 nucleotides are TGTGCCAGCAGCCAAGATCAAGCGGGATGGCAGACCCAGTACTTC. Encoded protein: CASSQDQAGWQTQYF.